The entry below gives a single TCR beta chain sequence along with its context. Sequenced by immunoSEQ multiplex PCR; TCRdb stores in-frame clones only, minus some. This table holds fewer than 85,000 clones, over 85% found once. This sample stems from a study of T cell changes during pregnancy in multiple sclerosis. V lost 5 bases and J lost 9; bases outside the gene matches: 10. The CDR3 is made up of 14 amino acids. The germline V gene has CDR1 MNHEY and CDR2 SMNVEV (reference sequence). The sequenced sample was peripheral blood, obtained in the second trimester of pregnancy. The clonotype was recovered from a female donor with multiple sclerosis, enrolled in a pregnancy study. The chain uses TRBV27 and TRBJ2-5; 9 bases line up with TRBD2. CDR3 DNA sequence: TGTGCCAGCAGTATGGTCGGTAGCGGGAGATCCCAGTACTTC. Translation gives CASSMVGSGRSQYF.